This T cell receptor beta chain was obtained from a study of memory CD4+ T cells and cytomegalovirus serostatus. Study as a whole: Of the healthy Belgian adults, eight or nine were CMV seropositive and 24 seronegative. Study-wide findings and caveats: Repertoires predicted CMV serostatus with median bootstrapped AUC of about 0.94. Each of approximately 73 CMV-associated TCRbeta sequences occurred in one to five individuals.

The sort gate was single viable CD3+CD4+CD8-CD45RO+ cells for memory CD4+ T cells. CMV serostatus came from serum IgG against pp150, pp28, p38, p52. This CDR3 has 15 amino acids. Profiled with immunoSEQ multiplex PCR; TCRdb holds only in-frame clones, not every one. The sample carries 58,000 or so clones, about 80% recorded once. Comments on this clone: Its cognate antigen is unknown.

Specimen: memory CD4+ T cells from blood. The J gene is TRBJ2-1, the V gene TRBV12-2; the listed D gene, TRBD1, was not tested against the DNA. TRBV12-2 is a pseudogene locus. The clonotype was recovered from an adult in good health and CMV-seropositive. Written as DNA, the CDR3 is TGTGCAAGTCGCTTAGTGGGCCAGGCCTACAATGAGCAGTTCTTC. Encoded protein: CASRLVGQAYNEQFF.